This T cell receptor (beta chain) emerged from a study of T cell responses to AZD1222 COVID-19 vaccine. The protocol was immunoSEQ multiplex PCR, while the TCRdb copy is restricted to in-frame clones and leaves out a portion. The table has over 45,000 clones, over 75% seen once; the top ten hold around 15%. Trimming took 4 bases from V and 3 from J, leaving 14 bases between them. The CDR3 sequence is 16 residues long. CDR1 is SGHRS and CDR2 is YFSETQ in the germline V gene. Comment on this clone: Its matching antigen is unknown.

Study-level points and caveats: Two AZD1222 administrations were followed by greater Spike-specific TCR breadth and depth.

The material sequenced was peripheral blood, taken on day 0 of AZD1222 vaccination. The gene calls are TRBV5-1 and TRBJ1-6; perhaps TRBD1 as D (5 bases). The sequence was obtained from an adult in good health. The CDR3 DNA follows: TGCGCCAGCAGCCCGGGACTCGCACGCTATAATTCACCCCTCCACTTT. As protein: CASSPGLARYNSPLHF.